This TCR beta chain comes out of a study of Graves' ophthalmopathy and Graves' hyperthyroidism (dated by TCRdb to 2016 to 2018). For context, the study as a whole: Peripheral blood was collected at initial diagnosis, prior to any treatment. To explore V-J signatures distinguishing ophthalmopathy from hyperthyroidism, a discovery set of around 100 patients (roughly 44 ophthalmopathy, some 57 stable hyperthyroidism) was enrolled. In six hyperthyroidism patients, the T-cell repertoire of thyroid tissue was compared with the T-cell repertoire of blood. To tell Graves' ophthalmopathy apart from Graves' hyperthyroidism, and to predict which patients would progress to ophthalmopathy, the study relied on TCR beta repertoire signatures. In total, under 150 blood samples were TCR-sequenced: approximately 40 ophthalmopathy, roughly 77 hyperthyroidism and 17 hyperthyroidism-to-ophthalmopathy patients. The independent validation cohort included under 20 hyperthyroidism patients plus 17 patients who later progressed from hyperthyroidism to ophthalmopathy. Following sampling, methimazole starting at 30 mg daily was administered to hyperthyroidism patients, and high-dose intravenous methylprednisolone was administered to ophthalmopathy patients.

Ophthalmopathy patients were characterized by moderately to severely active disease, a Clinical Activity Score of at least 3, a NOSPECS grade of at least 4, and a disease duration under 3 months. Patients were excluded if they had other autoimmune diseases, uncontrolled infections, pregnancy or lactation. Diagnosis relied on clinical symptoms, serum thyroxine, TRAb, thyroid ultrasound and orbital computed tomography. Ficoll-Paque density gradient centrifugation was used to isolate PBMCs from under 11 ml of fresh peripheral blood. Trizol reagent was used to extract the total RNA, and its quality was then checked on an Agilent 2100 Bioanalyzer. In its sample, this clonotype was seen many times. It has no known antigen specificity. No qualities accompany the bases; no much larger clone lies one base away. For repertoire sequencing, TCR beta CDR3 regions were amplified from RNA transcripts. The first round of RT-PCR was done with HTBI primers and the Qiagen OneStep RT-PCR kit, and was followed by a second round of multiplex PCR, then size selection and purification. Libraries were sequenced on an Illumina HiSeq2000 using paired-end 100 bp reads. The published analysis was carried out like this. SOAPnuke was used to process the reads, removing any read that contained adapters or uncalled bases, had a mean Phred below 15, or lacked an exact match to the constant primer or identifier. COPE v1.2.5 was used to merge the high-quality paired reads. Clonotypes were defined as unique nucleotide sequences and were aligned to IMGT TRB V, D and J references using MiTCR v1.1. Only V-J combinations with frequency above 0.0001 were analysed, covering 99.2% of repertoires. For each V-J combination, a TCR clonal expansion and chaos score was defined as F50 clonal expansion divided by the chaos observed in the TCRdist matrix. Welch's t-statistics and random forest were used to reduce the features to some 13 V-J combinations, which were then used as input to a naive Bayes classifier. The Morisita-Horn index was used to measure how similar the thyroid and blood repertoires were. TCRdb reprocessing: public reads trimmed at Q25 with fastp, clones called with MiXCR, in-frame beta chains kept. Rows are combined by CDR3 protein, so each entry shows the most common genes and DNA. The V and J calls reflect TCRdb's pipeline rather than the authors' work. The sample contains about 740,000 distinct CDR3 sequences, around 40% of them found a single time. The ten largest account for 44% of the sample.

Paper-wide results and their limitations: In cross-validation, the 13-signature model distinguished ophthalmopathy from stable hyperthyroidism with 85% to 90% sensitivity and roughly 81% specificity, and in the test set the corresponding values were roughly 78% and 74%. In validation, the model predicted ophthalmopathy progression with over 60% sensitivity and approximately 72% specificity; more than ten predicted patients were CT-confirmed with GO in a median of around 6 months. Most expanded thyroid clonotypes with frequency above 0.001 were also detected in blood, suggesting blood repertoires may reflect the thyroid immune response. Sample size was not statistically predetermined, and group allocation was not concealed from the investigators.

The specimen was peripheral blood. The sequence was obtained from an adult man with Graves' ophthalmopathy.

Here the CDR3 is given as CAISESTGILGQPQHF. In nucleotide form, the sequence is TGTGCCATCAGTGAGTCGACAGGGATCCTGGGCCAGCCCCAGCATTTT. The sequence joins TRBV10-3 to TRBJ1-5; TRBD1 matches 7 bases in the middle. Based on the germline V gene, the CDR1 and CDR2 sequences are ENHRY and SYGVKD. The CDR3 numbers 16 residues from cysteine through phenylalanine. Solely the CDR3 DNA is kept, with 48 bases framed from the first base. Unmatched junction bases come to 9, with V trimmed by 0 bases and J by 7 bases.